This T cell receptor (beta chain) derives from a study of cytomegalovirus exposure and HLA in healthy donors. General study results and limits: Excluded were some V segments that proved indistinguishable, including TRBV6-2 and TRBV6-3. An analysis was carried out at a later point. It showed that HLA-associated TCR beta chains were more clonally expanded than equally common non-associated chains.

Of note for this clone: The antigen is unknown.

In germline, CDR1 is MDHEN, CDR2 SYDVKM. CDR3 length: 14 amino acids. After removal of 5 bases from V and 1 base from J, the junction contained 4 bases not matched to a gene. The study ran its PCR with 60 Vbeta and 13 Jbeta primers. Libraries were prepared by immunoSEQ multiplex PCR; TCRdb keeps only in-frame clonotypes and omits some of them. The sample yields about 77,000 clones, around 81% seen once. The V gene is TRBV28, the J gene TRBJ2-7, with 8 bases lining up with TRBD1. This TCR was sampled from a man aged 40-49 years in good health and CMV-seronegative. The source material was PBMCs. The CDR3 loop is CASSPTGESYEQYF. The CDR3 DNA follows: TGTGCCAGCAGTCCGACAGGGGAATCCTACGAGCAGTACTTC. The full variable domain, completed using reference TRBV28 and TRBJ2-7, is DVKVTQSSRYLVKRTGEKVFLECVQDMDHENMFWYRQDPGLGLRLIYFSYDVKMKEKGDIPEGYSVSREKKERFSLILESASTNQTSMYLCASSPTGESYEQYFGPGTRLTVT.